The 23 T cell receptor beta chains presented below share a single source sample, sequenced in a study of blood T cell repertoires in COVID-19. Measured with immunoSEQ multiplex PCR; TCRdb has only the in-frame clones, and not every one. The sample consists of 300,000 to 500,000 clones, roughly 90% of them appearing once. Sample: PBMCs or T cells enriched from blood (not recorded which). The receptor source for this set is a woman in her twenties or thirties with acute COVID-19.

This clone was counted a few times. The chain couples TRBV10-1 to TRBJ1-6; possible D gene TRBD1, 5 bases. The CDR3 contains 18 residues. Trimming took off 6 bases at V and 7 bases at J, with 25 bases between the two ends. Germline CDR1 is WNHNN and CDR2 is SYGVQD (reference sequence). CDR3 sequence reads: CASRPARRQGPGNSPLHF. The CDR3 DNA follows: TGCGCCAGCAGACCAGCACGGCGTCAGGGTCCTGGAAATTCACCCCTCCACTTT.

The genes are TRBV27 and TRBJ1-4; no definite D call. Deletions cut 5 bases from V and 5 bases from J, with 9 bases between. Germline loops: CDR1 MNHEY, CDR2 SMNVEV (reference sequence). The CDR3 is 13 residues long. CDR3 bases: TGTGCCAGCAGTAAAATTCTAAATGAAAAACTGTTTTTT. This gives the protein CASSKILNEKLFF.

The chain employs TRBV2 and TRBJ1-6, with a weak D call TRBD1 (6 bases). The V gene's germline CDR1 is SNHLY and CDR2 FYNNEI. Trimming pared 6 bases from V and 4 bases from J, leaving 13 bases between. The CDR3 consists of 15 residues. The CDR3 loop reads CASSASGQYNSPLHF. In DNA, the CDR3 is TGTGCCAGCAGCGCATCTGGACAGTATAATTCACCCCTCCACTTT.

This chain uses TRBV19 with TRBJ1-2; 7 bases map to TRBD1. V was clipped by 6 bases and J by 3 bases; unmatched bases: 19. Germline CDR1 is LNHDA and CDR2 is SQIVND (reference sequence). The CDR3 covers 18 residues. The DNA of the CDR3 is TGTGCCAGTAGGGAGGATCGGGACAGTTCCCCCGGCTACTATGGCTACACCTTC. It translates to CASREDRDSSPGYYGYTF.

This clone was recorded a few times. This chain uses TRBV10-2 with TRBJ1-1, with 7 positions matching TRBD1. CDR1 and CDR2 (germline): WSHSY, SAAADI. The CDR3 is 12 amino acids. The trim removed 6 bases at V and 4 bases at J, leaving 2 bases unmatched. CDR3 sequence reads: CASRTGTTEAFF. The CDR3 DNA sequence: TGCGCCAGCAGGACAGGGACCACTGAAGCTTTCTTT.

This clone was seen only a few times. The gene calls are TRBV5-5 and TRBJ1-5; a possible D gene is TRBD1 (5 bases). Between the trimmed V and J ends, which lost 0 bases and 6 bases, there was a span of 13 bases. Per the germline V gene, CDR1 is SGHKS and CDR2 is YYEKEE (reference sequence). CDR3 length equals 15 residues. This CDR3 reads CASSLAGQGGQPQHF. The CDR3 coding sequence is TGTGCCAGCAGCTTGGCCGGTCAGGGAGGTCAGCCCCAGCATTTT.

V is TRBV5-1 and J is TRBJ1-2; 9 bases are a match to TRBD1. The CDR3 is 15 amino acids. Trimming took 2 bases from V and 2 from J; bases not matched to a gene: 4. CDR1 is SGHRS and CDR2 is YFSETQ in the germline V gene. The CDR3 here is CASSLAGTGNYGYTF. CDR3 coding DNA: TGCGCCAGCAGCTTAGCCGGGACAGGGAACTATGGCTACACCTTC.

The chain uses TRBV4-3 and TRBJ2-5, with TRBD1 identical over 12 bases. Germline V gene lookup returns CDR1 LGHNA and CDR2 YSLEER. Germline trimming cut 0 bases from V and 1 base from J; bases unmatched to any gene: 3. The CDR3 is 17 amino acids. The CDR3 is CASSQEGTGGFQETQYF. CDR3 bases: TGCGCCAGCAGCCAAGAGGGGACAGGGGGCTTCCAAGAGACCCAGTACTTC.

The chain combines TRBV24-1 with TRBJ2-3, with TRBD2 identical over 8 bases. There are 12 residues in the CDR3. With V trimmed by 5 bases and J by 6 bases, 0 bases remained unmatched. Germline CDR1 and CDR2: KGHDR and SFDVKD. Written as DNA, the CDR3 is TGTGCCACCAGTGCGGGGGGGGATACGCAGTATTTT. Protein sequence: CATSAGGDTQYF.

This clone was seen once. The V and J genes are TRBV7-9 and TRBJ2-7; 8 bases map to TRBD1. Germline CDR1 is SEHNR and CDR2 is FQNEAQ (reference sequence). The CDR3 length is 15 residues. Trimming took 5 bases from V and 5 from J; bases not matched to a gene: 11. The CDR3 here is CASSPQTGVNNEQYF. In nucleotides, the CDR3 is TGTGCCAGCAGCCCCCAGACAGGGGTAAATAACGAGCAGTACTTC.

CDR3 in amino acids: CATEDRRAPYEQYF. CDR3 nucleotides: TGTGCCACCGAGGACAGGAGGGCCCCCTACGAGCAGTACTTC. The V gene is TRBV24-1, the J gene TRBJ2-7; TRBD1 might be the D (7 bases). Germline CDR1 is KGHDR and CDR2 is SFDVKD. The CDR3 spans 14 residues. V shed 9 bases and J shed 2 bases, with 16 bases lying between them.

The chain employs TRBV5-1 and TRBJ2-2; 8 nucleotides line up with TRBD2. V was pared by 4 bases and J by 6 bases, with 8 bases of the junction left unmatched. The CDR3 covers 15 residues. Germline CDR1 reads SGHRS; CDR2 reads YFSETQ. The CDR3: CASSPPGGASGELFF. The DNA for the CDR3 is TGCGCCAGCAGCCCGCCCGGGGGGGCGTCCGGGGAGCTGTTTTTT.

The chain recombines TRBV20-1 with TRBJ2-7; TRBD1 matches at 8 bases. The CDR3 consists of 14 residues. V trimming: 3 bases; J trimming: 6 bases; junction bases outside the gene matches: 10. CDR1 DFQATT and CDR2 SNEGSKA come from the germline V gene (reference sequence). As DNA, the CDR3 is TGCAGTGCTAGTAGACAGGGGATGGTCGCCGAGCAGTACTTC. This codes for CSASRQGMVAEQYF.

V gene TRBV5-1 combines with J gene TRBJ2-7, with TRBD2 matching over 8 bases. Germline values: CDR1 SGHRS, CDR2 YFSETQ. The CDR3 contains 15 residues. With 4 bases clipped from V and 2 bases from J, the junction kept 8 bases outside the gene matches. The CDR3 DNA reads TGCGCCAGCAGCATGCGCCGGGAGGGAACCTACGAGCAGTACTTC. Amino acids: CASSMRREGTYEQYF.

This chain uses TRBV5-1 with TRBJ1-5; D possibly corresponds to TRBD1 (5 bases). Trimming took off 3 bases at V and 6 bases at J, with 13 bases between the two ends. The CDR3 runs 14 residues. Germline V gene sequence: CDR1 SGHRS, CDR2 YFSETQ. The CDR3 protein is CASSWGREGQPQHF. CDR3 nucleotides: TGCGCCAGCAGCTGGGGCAGGGAAGGTCAGCCCCAGCATTTT.

This chain uses TRBV3-1 (or the pseudogene TRBV3-2) with TRBJ1-2; D is possibly TRBD1 (5 bases). Between the trimmed V and J ends, which lost 6 bases and 8 bases, there was a span of 16 bases. The CDR3 loop spans 13 amino acids. Germline CDR1 reads LGHDT; CDR2 reads YNNKEL (reference sequence). The CDR3, as DNA: TGTGCCAGCAGGGGTACAGGTGGAAGGGGCTACACCTTC. It yields the protein CASRGTGGRGYTF.

The genes are TRBV18 and TRBJ1-2; weak D call: TRBD1 (6 bases). Germline CDR1 is KGHSH and CDR2 is LQKENI. The CDR3 has 15 residues. V was clipped by 0 bases and J by 7 bases, with 15 bases between them. DNA of the CDR3: TGTGCCAGCTCACCACCGGTGGACAGATCGATTGGCTACACCTTC. Protein product: CASSPPVDRSIGYTF.

The table lists this clone with a few counts. The V call is TRBV9, the J call TRBJ1-5; 9 bases agree with TRBD1. The CDR3 totals 18 residues. Germline-derived CDR1 and CDR2 are SGDLS and YYNGEE. V shed 4 bases and J 2 bases; nucleotides not matched to a gene: 13. The CDR3 reads CASSPTPRTGEGNQPQHF. Here the CDR3 DNA reads TGTGCCAGCAGCCCAACACCCCGGACAGGGGAGGGCAATCAGCCCCAGCATTTT.

The rearrangement links TRBV6-5 to TRBJ1-1; the D gene is possibly TRBD1 (6 bases). CDR3 size: 13 residues. Trimming pared 4 bases from V and 5 bases from J, leaving 11 bases between. CDR1 and CDR2 (germline): MNHEY, SVGAGI. The CDR3 loop is CASSLGGWTEAFF. The CDR3 region has the DNA TGTGCCAGCAGTTTAGGGGGATGGACTGAAGCTTTCTTT.

V gene TRBV3-1 (or the pseudogene TRBV3-2) combines with J gene TRBJ2-2; a weak D match, TRBD1 (5 bases). The CDR3 is 16 residues long. Trimming removed 0 bases at V and 2 bases at J, with 10 bases between. Germline V CDR1 and CDR2: LGHDT, YNNKEL (reference sequence). CDR3 DNA: TGTGCCAGCAGCCAAGAGACGTGGGGCAACACCGGGGAGCTGTTTTTT. Amino acids: CASSQETWGNTGELFF.

This clone showed up just a few times. The chain links TRBV6-5 to TRBJ1-4; 8 bases map to TRBD1. Looked up from germline, CDR1 is MNHEY and CDR2 is SVGAGI. V lost 6 bases to trimming and J lost 8 bases; unmatched junction nucleotides: 5. The CDR3 consists of 13 residues. The CDR3 sequence: CASRYGQGEKLFF. As DNA, the CDR3 is TGTGCCAGCAGGTACGGACAGGGAGAAAAACTGTTTTTT.

V usage is TRBV9 and J usage is TRBJ2-7; D may be TRBD1 (5 bases). This CDR3 region has 14 residues. From germline, CDR1 is SGDLS and CDR2 YYNGEE. Trimming stripped 4 bases from V and 3 bases from J, with 14 bases between. The CDR3 loop is CASSPQPGLYEQYF. CDR3 coding DNA: TGTGCCAGCAGCCCCCAACCAGGGCTCTACGAGCAGTACTTC. The whole variable domain, filled in from reference TRBV9 and TRBJ2-7, reads DSGVTQTPKHLITATGQRVTLRCSPRSGDLSVYWYQQSLDQGLQFLIQYYNGEERAKGNILERFSAQQFPDLHSELNLSSLELGDSALYFCASSPQPGLYEQYFGPGTRLTVT.

The J gene is TRBJ2-7, the V gene TRBV5-6; D is unclear. CDR1 is SGHDT and CDR2 is YYEEEE in the germline V gene. The length of the CDR3 is 12 residues. Trimming left V 4 bases short and J 6 bases short, with 11 bases between. The CDR3 DNA reads as TGTGCCAGCAGCGGATCACGCGGCGAGCAGTACTTC. Residues: CASSGSRGEQYF.